There are many counts of the clone carrying this T cell receptor beta chain. This record comes from a study of human T cells and chemical hapten exposure. In TCRdb, the RACE reads were re-called with MiXCR into one record per CDR3 protein. The sample includes about 110,000 distinct CDR3 sequences, roughly 9% of them seen just once. The V end was cut by 3 bases, the J end by 0 bases, with 12 bases between. CDR1 SSHAT and CDR2 FNYEAQ come from the germline V gene (reference sequence). This CDR3 has 15 residues. As for time point: patch test 2, 6 weeks after DPC sensitization. Indicated treatment: therapeutic diphenylcyclopropenone sensitization with weekly scalp DPC.

The TCR originated in a woman in her 40s with alopecia areata. Some clones in this sample may be carry-over from other donors' samples. This chain joins TRBV7-7 and TRBJ2-7, with D perhaps TRBD2 (5 bases). The input for sequencing was whole blood, taken in connection with sensitization to the hapten diphenylcyclopropenone (DPC). DNA of the CDR3: TGTGCCAGCAGCTTCCTACCTGGGAGCTCCTACGAGCAGTACTTC. Its translation: CASSFLPGSSYEQYF.